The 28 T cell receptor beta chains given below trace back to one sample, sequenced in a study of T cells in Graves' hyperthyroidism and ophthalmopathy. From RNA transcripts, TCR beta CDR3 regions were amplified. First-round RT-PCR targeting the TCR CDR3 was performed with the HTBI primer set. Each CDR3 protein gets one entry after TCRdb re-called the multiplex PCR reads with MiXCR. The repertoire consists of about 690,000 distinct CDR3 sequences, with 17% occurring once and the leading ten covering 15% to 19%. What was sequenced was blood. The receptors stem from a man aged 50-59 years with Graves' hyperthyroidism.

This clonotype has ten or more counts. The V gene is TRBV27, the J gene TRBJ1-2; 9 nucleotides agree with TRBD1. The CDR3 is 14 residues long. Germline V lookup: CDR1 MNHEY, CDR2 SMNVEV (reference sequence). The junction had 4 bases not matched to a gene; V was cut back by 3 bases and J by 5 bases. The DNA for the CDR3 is TGTGCCAGCAGTTTCGGGACAGGGCTTTATGGCTACACCTTC. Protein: CASSFGTGLYGYTF.

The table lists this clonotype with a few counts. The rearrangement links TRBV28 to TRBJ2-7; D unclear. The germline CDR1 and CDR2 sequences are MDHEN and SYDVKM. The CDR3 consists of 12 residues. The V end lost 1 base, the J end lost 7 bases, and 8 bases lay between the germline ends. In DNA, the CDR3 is TGTGCCAGCAGTTTATACGTATGGGAGCAGTACTTC. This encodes CASSLYVWEQYF.

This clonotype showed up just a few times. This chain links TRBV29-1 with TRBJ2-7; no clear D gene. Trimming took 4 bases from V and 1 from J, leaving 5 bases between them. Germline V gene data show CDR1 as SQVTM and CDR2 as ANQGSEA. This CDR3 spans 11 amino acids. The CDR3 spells CSVVGSYEQYF. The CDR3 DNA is TGCAGCGTTGTGGGATCCTACGAGCAGTACTTC.

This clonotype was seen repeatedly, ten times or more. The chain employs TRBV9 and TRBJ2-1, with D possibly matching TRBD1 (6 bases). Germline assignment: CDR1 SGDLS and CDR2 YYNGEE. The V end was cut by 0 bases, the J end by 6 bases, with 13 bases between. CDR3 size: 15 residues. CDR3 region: CASSVAPDSRNEQFF. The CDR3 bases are TGTGCCAGCAGCGTAGCACCGGACAGTCGCAATGAGCAGTTCTTC. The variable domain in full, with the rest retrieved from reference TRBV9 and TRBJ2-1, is DSGVTQTPKHLITATGQRVTLRCSPRSGDLSVYWYQQSLDQGLQFLIQYYNGEERAKGNILERFSAQQFPDLHSELNLSSLELGDSALYFCASSVAPDSRNEQFFGPGTRLTVL.

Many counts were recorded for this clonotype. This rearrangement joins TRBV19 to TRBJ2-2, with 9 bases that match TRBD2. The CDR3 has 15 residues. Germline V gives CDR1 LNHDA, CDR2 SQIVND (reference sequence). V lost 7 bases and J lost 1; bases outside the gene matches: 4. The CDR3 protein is CASMVAGENTGELFF. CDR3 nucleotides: TGTGCCAGTATGGTAGCGGGAGAGAACACCGGGGAGCTGTTTTTT.

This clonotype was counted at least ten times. The CDR3 sequence: CASSGRLAVSYNEQFF. The CDR3 DNA sequence: TGTGCCAGCAGTGGTAGACTAGCGGTATCATACAATGAGCAGTTCTTC. The J gene is TRBJ2-1, the V gene TRBV2; 9 nucleotides match TRBD2. Germline V CDR1 and CDR2: SNHLY, FYNNEI. With 4 bases clipped from V and 4 bases from J, the junction kept 8 bases outside the gene matches. This CDR3 is 16 amino acids long.

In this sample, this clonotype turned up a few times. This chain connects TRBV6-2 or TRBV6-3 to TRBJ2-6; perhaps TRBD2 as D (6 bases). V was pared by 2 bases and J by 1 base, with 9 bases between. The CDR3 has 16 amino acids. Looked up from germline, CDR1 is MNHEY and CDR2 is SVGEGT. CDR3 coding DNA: TGTGCCAGCAGTTACCCCGGGAGTTCTGGGGCCAACGTCCTGACTTTC. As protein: CASSYPGSSGANVLTF.

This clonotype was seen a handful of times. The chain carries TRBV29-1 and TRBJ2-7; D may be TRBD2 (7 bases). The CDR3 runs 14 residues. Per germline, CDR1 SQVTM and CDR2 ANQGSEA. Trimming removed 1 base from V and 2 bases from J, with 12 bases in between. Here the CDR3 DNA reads TGCAGCGTTGAAGGGGGGGGCTACCCCTACGAGCAGTACTTC. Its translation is CSVEGGGYPYEQYF.

As DNA, the CDR3 is TGTGCCAGCAGTTATCAGCGAATAGCTAACTATGGCTACACCTTC. Its protein product is CASSYQRIANYGYTF. The genes are TRBV6-1 and TRBJ1-2; no clear D gene. In germline, CDR1 is MNHNS, CDR2 SASEGT. The CDR3 totals 15 residues. V was cut by 5 bases and J by 0 bases, with 13 bases left in between.

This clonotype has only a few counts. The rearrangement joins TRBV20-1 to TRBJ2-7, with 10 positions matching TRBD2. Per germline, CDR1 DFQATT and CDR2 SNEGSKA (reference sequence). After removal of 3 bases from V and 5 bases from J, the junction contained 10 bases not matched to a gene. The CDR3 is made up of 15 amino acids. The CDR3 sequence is CSASQSGLALDEQYF. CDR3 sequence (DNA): TGCAGTGCTAGTCAATCGGGACTAGCGCTTGACGAGCAGTACTTC.

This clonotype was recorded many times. CDR3 nucleotides: TGTGCCAGCAGTTCCGTAGCGGGAAGGCGGTTGGTCGAGCAGTACTTC. Translating it yields CASSSVAGRRLVEQYF. V gene TRBV28 combines with J gene TRBJ2-7; 8 nucleotides agree with TRBD2. Germline V lookup: CDR1 MDHEN, CDR2 SYDVKM. Trimming took 4 bases from V and 6 from J; bases not matched to a gene: 14. The CDR3 consists of 16 residues.

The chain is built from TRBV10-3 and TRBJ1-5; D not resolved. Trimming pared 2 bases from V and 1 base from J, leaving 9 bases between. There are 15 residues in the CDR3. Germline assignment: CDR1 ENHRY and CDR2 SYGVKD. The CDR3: CAISEDPASNQPQHF. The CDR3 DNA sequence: TGTGCCATCAGTGAGGATCCCGCGAGCAATCAGCCCCAGCATTTT.

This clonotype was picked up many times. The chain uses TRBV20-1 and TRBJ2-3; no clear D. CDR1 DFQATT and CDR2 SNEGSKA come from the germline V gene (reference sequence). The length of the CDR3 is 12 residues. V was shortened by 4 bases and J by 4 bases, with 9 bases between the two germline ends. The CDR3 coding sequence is TGCAGTGCTACCCGAGCCGCAGATACGCAGTATTTT. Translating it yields CSATRAADTQYF.

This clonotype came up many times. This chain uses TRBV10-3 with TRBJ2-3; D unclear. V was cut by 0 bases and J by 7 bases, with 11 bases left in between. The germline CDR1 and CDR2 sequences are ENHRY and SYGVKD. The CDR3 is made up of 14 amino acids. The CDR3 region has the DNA TGTGCCATCAGTGAGTCAAATGGCTTCAATACGCAGTATTTT. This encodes CAISESNGFNTQYF.

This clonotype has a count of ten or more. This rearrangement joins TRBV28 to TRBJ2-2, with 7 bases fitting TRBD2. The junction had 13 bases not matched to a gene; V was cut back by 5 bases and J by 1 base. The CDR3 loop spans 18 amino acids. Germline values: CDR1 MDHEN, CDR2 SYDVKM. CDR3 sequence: CASSPILGTTQNTGELFF. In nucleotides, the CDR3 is TGTGCCAGCAGTCCAATACTTGGGACTACCCAGAACACCGGGGAGCTGTTTTTT.

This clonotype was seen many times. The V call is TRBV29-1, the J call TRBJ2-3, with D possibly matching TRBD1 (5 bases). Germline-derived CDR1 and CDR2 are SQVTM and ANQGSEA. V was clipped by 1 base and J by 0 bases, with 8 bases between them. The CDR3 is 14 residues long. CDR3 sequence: CSVEGGSSTDTQYF. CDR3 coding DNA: TGCAGCGTTGAAGGGGGCTCTAGCACAGATACGCAGTATTTT.

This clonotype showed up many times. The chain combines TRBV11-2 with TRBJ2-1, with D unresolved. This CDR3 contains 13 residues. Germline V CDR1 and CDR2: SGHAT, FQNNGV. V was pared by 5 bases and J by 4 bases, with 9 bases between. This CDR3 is CASSPSVYNEQFF. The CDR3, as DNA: TGTGCCAGCAGCCCATCAGTATACAATGAGCAGTTCTTC.

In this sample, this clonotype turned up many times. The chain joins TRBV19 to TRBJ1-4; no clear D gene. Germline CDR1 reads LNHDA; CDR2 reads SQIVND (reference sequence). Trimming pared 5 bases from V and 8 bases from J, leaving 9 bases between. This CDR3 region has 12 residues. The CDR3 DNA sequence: TGTGCCAGTAGTCCCCGGTGGGAAAAACTGTTTTTT. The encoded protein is CASSPRWEKLFF.

CDR3 sequence reads: CASSQGQGSAVTQYF. CDR3 nucleotide sequence: TGTGCCAGCAGCCAAGGACAGGGGAGTGCGGTGACCCAGTACTTC. V and J are TRBV3-1 and TRBJ2-5, with TRBD1 matching over 8 bases. V was clipped by 1 base and J by 7 bases; unmatched bases: 8. The CDR3 contains 15 residues. Per the germline V gene, CDR1 is LGHDT and CDR2 is YNNKEL (reference sequence).

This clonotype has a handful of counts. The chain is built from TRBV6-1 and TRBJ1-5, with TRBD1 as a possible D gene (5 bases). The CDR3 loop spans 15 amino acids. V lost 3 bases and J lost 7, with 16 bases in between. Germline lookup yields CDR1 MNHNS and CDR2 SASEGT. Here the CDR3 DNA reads TGTGCCAGCAGTGATCAGGGACGGGCAAACCAGCCCCAGCATTTT. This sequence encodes CASSDQGRANQPQHF.

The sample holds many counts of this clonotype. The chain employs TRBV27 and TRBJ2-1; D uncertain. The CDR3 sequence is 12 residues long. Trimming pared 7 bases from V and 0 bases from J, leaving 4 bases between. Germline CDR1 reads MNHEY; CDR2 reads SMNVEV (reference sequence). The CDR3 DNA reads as TGTGCCAGCATTGGCTCCTACAATGAGCAGTTCTTC. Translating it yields CASIGSYNEQFF.

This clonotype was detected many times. CDR3: CAISFAGTSGRANEQFF. The CDR3, as DNA: TGTGCCATCAGTTTCGCCGGGACTAGCGGGCGGGCCAATGAGCAGTTCTTC. The J gene is TRBJ2-1, the V gene TRBV10-3; 12 nucleotides match TRBD2. Germline values: CDR1 ENHRY, CDR2 SYGVKD. Germline trimming cut 5 bases from V and 6 bases from J; bases unmatched to any gene: 11. The CDR3 has 17 residues.

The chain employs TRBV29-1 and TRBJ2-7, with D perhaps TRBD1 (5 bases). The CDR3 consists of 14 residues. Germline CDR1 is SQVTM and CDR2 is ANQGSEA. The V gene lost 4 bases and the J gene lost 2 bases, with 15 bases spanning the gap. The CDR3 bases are TGCAGCGTTGTTTACGGGCAGGGCCCCTACGAGCAGTACTTC. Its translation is CSVVYGQGPYEQYF.

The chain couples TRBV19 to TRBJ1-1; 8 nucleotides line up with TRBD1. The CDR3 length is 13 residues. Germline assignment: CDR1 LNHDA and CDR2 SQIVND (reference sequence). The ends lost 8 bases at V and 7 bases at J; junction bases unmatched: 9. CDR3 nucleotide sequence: TGTGCCAGTGGAATACAGGGGGGGAATGAAGCTTTCTTT. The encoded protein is CASGIQGGNEAFF.

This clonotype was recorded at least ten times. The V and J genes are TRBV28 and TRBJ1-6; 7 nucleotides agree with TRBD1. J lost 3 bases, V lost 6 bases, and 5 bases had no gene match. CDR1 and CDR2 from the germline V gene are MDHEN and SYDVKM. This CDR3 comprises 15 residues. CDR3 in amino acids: CASRADRNYNSPLHF. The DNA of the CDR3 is TGTGCCAGCAGAGCGGACAGGAACTATAATTCACCCCTCCACTTT.

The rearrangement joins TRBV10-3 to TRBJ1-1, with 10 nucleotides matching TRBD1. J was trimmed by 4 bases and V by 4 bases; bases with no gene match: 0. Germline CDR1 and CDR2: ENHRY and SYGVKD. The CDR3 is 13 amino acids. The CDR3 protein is CAISGTGGTEAFF. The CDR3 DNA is TGTGCCATCAGTGGGACAGGGGGCACTGAAGCTTTCTTT.

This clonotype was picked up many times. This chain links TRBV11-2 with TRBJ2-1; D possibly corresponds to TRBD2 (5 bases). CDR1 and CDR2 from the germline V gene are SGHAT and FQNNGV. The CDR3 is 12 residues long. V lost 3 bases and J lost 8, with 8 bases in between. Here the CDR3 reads CASSFSSDEQFF. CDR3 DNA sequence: TGTGCCAGCAGCTTTAGTAGCGATGAGCAGTTCTTC.

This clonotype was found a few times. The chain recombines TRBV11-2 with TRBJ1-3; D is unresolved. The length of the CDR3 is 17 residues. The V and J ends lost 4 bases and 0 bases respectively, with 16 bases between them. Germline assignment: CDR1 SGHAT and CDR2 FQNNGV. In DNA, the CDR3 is TGTGCCAGCAGCTCGCTAATTCCGGGAGCCTCTGGAAACACCATATATTTT. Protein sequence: CASSSLIPGASGNTIYF.